The 11 T cell receptor beta chains in this list originate from one sample, sequenced in a study of T cells in Graves' hyperthyroidism and ophthalmopathy. Amplification targeted TCR beta CDR3 regions from RNA transcripts. The primer set for the first-round RT-PCR of the TCR CDR3 was HTBI. TCRdb called the multiplex PCR reads again in MiXCR, with one record for every CDR3 protein. Among some 490,000 distinct CDR3 sequences listed, 16% were seen once. Material: blood. The receptors were sampled from a woman in her twenties or thirties with Graves' ophthalmopathy.

At least ten counts were recorded for this clonotype. The J gene is TRBJ1-2, the V gene TRBV7-2, with D possibly matching TRBD1 (5 bases). CDR3 length: 14 amino acids. The ends were cut back, 9 bases at V and 4 bases at J, with 18 bases in the middle. Germline CDR1 and CDR2: SGHTA and FQGNSA. In DNA, the CDR3 is TGTGCCAGTATCGAGGCAGTCGGGGGCTATGGCTACACCTTC. Translation: CASIEAVGGYGYTF.

The table lists this clonotype with a few counts. The rearrangement joins TRBV7-9 to TRBJ2-1; 14 bases agree with TRBD2. J gave up 10 bases and V 4 bases, and 6 bases lay outside the gene matches. CDR3 length: 15 residues. The germline CDR1 and CDR2 sequences are SEHNR and FQNEAQ (reference sequence). Written as DNA, the CDR3 is TGTGCCAGCAGCTCGCCGGGACTAGCGGGAGTCGAGCAGTTCTTC. Translating gives CASSSPGLAGVEQFF.

In this sample, this clonotype turned up a few times. The chain recombines TRBV15 with TRBJ2-1; TRBD1 might be the D (5 bases). Germline CDR1 LNHNV, CDR2 YYDKDF (reference sequence). The CDR3 loop spans 14 amino acids. The V end was cut by 5 bases, the J end by 2 bases, with 10 bases between. This chain's CDR3 is CATSVRVAYNEQFF. In DNA, the CDR3 is TGTGCCACCAGCGTCAGGGTAGCCTACAATGAGCAGTTCTTC. Based on the CDR3 plus reference TRBV15 and TRBJ2-1, the full variable domain is DAMVIQNPRYQVTQFGKPVTLSCSQTLNHNVMYWYQQKSSQAPKLLFHYYDKDFNNEADTPDNFQSRRPNTSFCFLDIRSPGLGDTAMYLCATSVRVAYNEQFFGPGTRLTVL.

The V call is TRBV6-1, the J call TRBJ2-2; the D is unclear. V lost 5 bases, J lost 3 bases, and 10 bases lay in between. The CDR3 length is 14 residues. Germline-derived CDR1 and CDR2 are MNHNS and SASEGT. The CDR3 spells CASSSAAYTGELFF. CDR3 nucleotide sequence: TGTGCCAGCAGTTCTGCGGCCTACACCGGGGAGCTGTTTTTT.

This clonotype appeared many times. The chain has TRBV10-3 and TRBJ2-7, with TRBD2 as a possible D gene (6 bases). Germline CDR1 ENHRY, CDR2 SYGVKD. CDR3 length: 14 residues. V was cut by 0 bases and J by 7 bases, with 13 bases left in between. The CDR3 DNA sequence: TGTGCCATCAGTGAGTCGTTCGCGGGATTGGAGCAGTACTTC. Translated, it gives CAISESFAGLEQYF.

This clonotype showed up many times. The V call is TRBV6-2 or TRBV6-3, the J call TRBJ2-1; no reliable D call. Germline-derived CDR1 and CDR2 are MNHEY and SVGEGT. Trimming stripped 4 bases from V and 2 bases from J, with 6 bases between. This CDR3 has 13 residues. CDR3 sequence reads: CASSSNPYNEQFF. The CDR3 nucleotides read TGTGCCAGCAGTTCGAATCCCTACAATGAGCAGTTCTTC.

The J gene is TRBJ2-5, the V gene TRBV7-3; 10 nucleotides align to TRBD1. Germline V CDR1 and CDR2: SGHTA, FQGTGA. V lost 2 bases, J lost 3 bases, and 3 bases stayed unmatched. This CDR3 comprises 15 residues. CDR3 sequence reads: CASSLWGQGKETQYF. The CDR3, as DNA: TGTGCCAGCAGCTTATGGGGACAGGGGAAAGAGACCCAGTACTTC.

This clonotype was counted ten times or more. This sequence joins TRBV5-5 and TRBJ2-1, with TRBD2 matching 7 bases. Losses at the gene ends were 4 bases for V and 8 bases for J; bases not matched to a gene: 12. Germline V lookup: CDR1 SGHKS, CDR2 YYEKEE (reference sequence). The CDR3 loop spans 15 amino acids. The CDR3 here is CASSLFGREIDEQFF. The CDR3, as DNA: TGTGCCAGCAGCCTTTTTGGGCGGGAGATCGATGAGCAGTTCTTC.

This clonotype was counted many times. The V gene is TRBV2, the J gene TRBJ1-5; D gene ambiguous. The CDR3 runs 13 residues. V lost 3 bases to trimming and J lost 7 bases, with 10 bases between them. Germline V lookup: CDR1 SNHLY, CDR2 FYNNEI. CDR3 bases: TGTGCCAGCAGTGACAGAACGAGGCAGCCCCAGCATTTT. Its translation is CASSDRTRQPQHF. The whole variable domain, filled in from reference TRBV2 and TRBJ1-5, reads EPEVTQTPSHQVTQMGQEVILRCVPISNHLYFYWYRQILGQKVEFLVSFYNNEISEKSEIFDDQFSVERPDGSNFTLKIRSTKLEDSAMYFCASSDRTRQPQHFGDGTRLSIL.

This clonotype appeared a few times. The rearrangement uses TRBV4-3 and TRBJ2-1, with D perhaps assigned TRBD1 or TRBD2 (5 bases each). CDR3 length: 17 residues. CDR1 and CDR2 from the germline V gene are LGHNA and YSLEER. V was cut by 4 bases and J by 0 bases, with 16 bases left in between. CDR3 DNA sequence: TGCGCCAGCAGCCCGGAGCCCCCAGGGACCTCCTACAATGAGCAGTTCTTC. This encodes CASSPEPPGTSYNEQFF.

V usage is TRBV4-1 and J usage is TRBJ2-7; no clear D. This CDR3 has 14 residues. Trimming pared 1 base from V and 0 bases from J, leaving 7 bases between. The germline CDR1 and CDR2 sequences are MGHRA and YSYEKL. The CDR3 spells CASSQVTSSYEQYF. CDR3 nucleotide sequence: TGCGCCAGCAGCCAAGTCACGAGCTCCTACGAGCAGTACTTC.